The source of this TCR beta chain is a study of T cell responses to AZD1222 COVID-19 vaccine. Some clones are missing from TCRdb's copy, which holds only in-frame ones; the method was immunoSEQ multiplex PCR. The sample lists about 60,000 clones; about 74% were seen once. CDR3 size: 13 residues. The germline V gene encodes CDR1 SGDLS and CDR2 YYNGEE. V lost 5 bases to trimming and J lost 4 bases, with 9 bases between them. The study, taken as a whole, reports: Spike-specific TCR repertoires showed rising breadth and depth after two AZD1222 doses.

In regard to this clone: Its cognate antigen is unknown.

This clonotype was obtained from an adult who received the AZD1222 COVID-19 vaccine. This sample comprised peripheral blood, obtained 28 days after the second AZD1222 dose. The V gene is TRBV9, the J gene TRBJ2-2; D tentatively reads TRBD1 or TRBD2 (5 bases each). CDR3 loop: CASRPGGTGELFF. The DNA of the CDR3 is TGTGCCAGCAGGCCTGGGGGCACCGGGGAGCTGTTTTTT.